The 10 T cell receptor beta chains given below trace back to one sample, sequenced in a study of human thymus T cells. Using immunoSEQ multiplex PCR, the repertoire was profiled, and TCRdb retains in-frame clones only, with some absent. The top ten clones hold 0.024% of a sample with some 130,000 clones, 90% to 95% of them seen once. Thymic samples were excised during corrective heart operations. Sequenced: thymus tissue. The receptors derive from a boy younger than two with a congenital heart defect but otherwise immunologically healthy.

The genes are TRBV2 and TRBJ2-7; no firm D call. The CDR3 consists of 14 residues. CDR1 and CDR2 (germline): SNHLY, FYNNEI. Trimming removed 4 bases at V and 0 bases at J, with 10 bases between. The CDR3 coding sequence is TGTGCCAGCAGTGGGTGGCATAGCTCCTACGAGCAGTACTTC. It yields the protein CASSGWHSSYEQYF. The whole variable domain, remainder taken from reference TRBV2 and TRBJ2-7, is EPEVTQTPSHQVTQMGQEVILRCVPISNHLYFYWYRQILGQKVEFLVSFYNNEISEKSEIFDDQFSVERPDGSNFTLKIRSTKLEDSAMYFCASSGWHSSYEQYFGPGTRLTVT.

This chain joins TRBV19 and TRBJ2-3; 9 nucleotides agree with TRBD2. Germline V gene lookup returns CDR1 LNHDA and CDR2 SQIVND (reference sequence). This CDR3 has 16 amino acids. The V gene end was trimmed by 2 bases and the J gene end by 0 bases; junction bases not matched to a gene: 3. CDR3 loop: CASSIRTSASTDTQYF. Written as DNA, the CDR3 is TGTGCCAGTAGTATACGGACTAGCGCGAGCACAGATACGCAGTATTTT.

The rearrangement joins TRBV7-2 to TRBJ2-3; maybe TRBD1 (5 bases). This CDR3 is 14 amino acids long. V was trimmed by 5 bases and J by 3 bases, leaving 12 bases between them. Germline V gives CDR1 SGHTA, CDR2 FQGNSA. In DNA form, the CDR3 reads TGTGCCAGCAGCCCCCAAGGGGATACAGATACGCAGTATTTT. This encodes CASSPQGDTDTQYF.

V usage is TRBV7-6 and J usage is TRBJ2-5; D is uncertain. The CDR3 runs to 14 residues. The ends were cut back, 0 bases at V and 2 bases at J, with 7 bases in the middle. Germline CDR1 reads SGHVS; CDR2 reads FNYEAQ. The CDR3 DNA reads TGTGCCAGCAGCTTAGCGGGCGGACAAGAGACCCAGTACTTC. Protein: CASSLAGGQETQYF. The full variable domain, rest sourced from reference TRBV7-6 and TRBJ2-5, is GAGVSQSPRYKVTKRGQDVALRCDPISGHVSLYWYRQALGQGPEFLTYFNYEAQQDKSGLPNDRFSAERPEGSISTLTIQRTEQRDSAMYRCASSLAGGQETQYFGPGTRLLVL.

The gene calls are TRBV5-1 and TRBJ1-2; D possibly corresponds to TRBD1 (6 bases). V was pared by 5 bases and J by 7 bases, with 21 bases between. CDR3 length: 15 residues. CDR1 and CDR2 (germline): SGHRS, YFSETQ. The CDR3 loop is CASRDGSGEACGYTF. CDR3 coding DNA: TGCGCCAGCAGAGATGGTTCAGGGGAAGCATGTGGCTACACCTTC. Looking up the rest from reference TRBV5-1 and TRBJ1-2 gives the full variable domain: KAGVTQTPRYLIKTRGQQVTLSCSPISGHRSVSWYQQTPGQGLQFLFEYFSETQRNKGNFPGRFSGRQFSNSRSEMNVSTLELGDSALYLCASRDGSGEACGYTFGSGTRLTVV.

This clone was counted once. The V gene is TRBV4-1, the J gene TRBJ1-1, with a possible D match to TRBD1 (5 bases). Trimming took off 4 bases at V and 2 bases at J, with 23 bases between the two ends. The V gene's germline CDR1 is MGHRA and CDR2 YSYEKL. CDR3 length: 18 residues. CDR3 nucleotide sequence: TGCGCCAGCAGCCCTCCCCGGGACGACTACAGCCCCAACACTGAAGCTTTCTTT. Amino acid sequence: CASSPPRDDYSPNTEAFF.

This rearrangement joins TRBV15 to TRBJ2-5; D is ambiguous. This CDR3 has 14 amino acids. Germline V gives CDR1 LNHNV, CDR2 YYDKDF (reference sequence). V lost 0 bases to trimming and J lost 3 bases, with 8 bases between them. The CDR3 is CATSRDLWEETQYF. The CDR3, as DNA: TGTGCCACCAGCAGAGATTTATGGGAAGAGACCCAGTACTTC.

This chain links TRBV7-6 with TRBJ2-3, with TRBD1 matching 7 bases. Looked up from germline, CDR1 is SGHVS and CDR2 is FNYEAQ. With V trimmed by 1 base and J by 7 bases, 2 bases remained unmatched. The CDR3 consists of 13 residues. This CDR3 reads CASSLEGAHTQYF. CDR3 nucleotides: TGTGCCAGCAGCTTAGAGGGGGCCCATACGCAGTATTTT.

V is TRBV5-1 and J is TRBJ2-3; 8 bases line up with TRBD1. With V trimmed by 4 bases and J by 3 bases, 16 bases remained unmatched. Germline V lookup: CDR1 SGHRS, CDR2 YFSETQ. This CDR3 comprises 18 residues. The CDR3 loop reads CASSPGPGQGKGTDTQYF. The CDR3 DNA sequence: TGCGCCAGCAGCCCCGGACCCGGACAGGGAAAAGGAACAGATACGCAGTATTTT.

This chain connects TRBV4-2 to TRBJ2-5; D is uncertain. CDR3 length: 17 amino acids. Trimming shortened V by 0 bases and J by 0 bases, and 14 bases separated the two germline ends. Germline CDR1 and CDR2: LGHNA and YNFKEQ. CDR3 in amino acids: CASSQEGWETYQETQYF. The CDR3 DNA sequence: TGTGCCAGCAGCCAAGAAGGGTGGGAAACGTACCAAGAGACCCAGTACTTC.